One and the same sample provided the 30 T cell receptor beta chains below, sequenced in a study of beta chain features in type 1 diabetes. Regarding the study as a whole: The study found moderately but significantly shorter TCRB CDR3s in all four CD4+ subsets of Type 1 diabetes patients.

Expressed TCRB transcripts were sequenced because the isolated RNA had all been reverse transcribed beforehand. TCRdb keeps only in-frame clones here, not all; method: immunoSEQ multiplex PCR. The sample yields nearly 700,000 clones, roughly 12% seen once. Their antigens are not known. The sequenced material came from naive CD4+ T cells from blood. All receptors come from a man aged 18 to 35 with type 1 diabetes.

This clone has just a few counts. The chain joins TRBV28 to TRBJ1-1, with unresolved D. Trimming removed 6 bases at V and 5 bases at J, with 10 bases between. This CDR3 is 12 amino acids long. CDR1 MDHEN and CDR2 SYDVKM come from the germline V gene. The CDR3 loop reads CASSLQATEAFF. DNA of the CDR3: TGTGCCAGCAGCCTCCAAGCAACTGAAGCTTTCTTT.

The chain uses TRBV11-3 and TRBJ2-5, with TRBD2 matching 8 bases. Trimming cost V 5 bases and J 3 bases; bases outside gene matches: 2. The CDR3 covers 13 residues. Germline values: CDR1 SGHNT, CDR2 YENEEA. The chain's CDR3 is CASSLGLEETQYF. The CDR3 region has the DNA TGTGCCAGCAGCCTGGGACTAGAAGAGACCCAGTACTTC. The entire variable domain, with the rest obtained from reference TRBV11-3 and TRBJ2-5, is as follows: EAGVVQSPRYKIIEKKQPVAFWCNPISGHNTLYWYLQNLGQGPELLIRYENEEAVDDSQLPKDRFSAERLKGVDSTLKIQPAELGDSAVYLCASSLGLEETQYFGPGTRLLVL.

A few counts support this clone. The genes are TRBV10-3 and TRBJ2-4; perhaps TRBD1 as D (6 bases). CDR3 length equals 14 residues. Germline V gene sequence: CDR1 ENHRY, CDR2 SYGVKD. The germline V and J ends were trimmed by 4 bases and 0 bases, with 7 bases remaining between them. The CDR3 loop is CAISVGGAKNIQYF. CDR3 DNA sequence: TGTGCCATCAGTGTAGGGGGAGCCAAAAACATTCAGTACTTC.

This clone was observed a few times. The genes are TRBV4-2 and TRBJ1-1, with 7 positions matching TRBD1. CDR3 length: 14 residues. V gave up 4 bases and J gave up 1 base; unmatched junction bases: 3. The V gene's germline CDR1 is LGHNA and CDR2 YNFKEQ. The CDR3 coding sequence is TGTGCCAGCAGCCGCGGACAGGAGAACACTGAAGCTTTCTTT. This encodes CASSRGQENTEAFF.

This clone was counted only a few times. The chain uses TRBV30 and TRBJ1-5; D call uncertain. The germline CDR1 and CDR2 sequences are GTSNPN and SVGIG (reference sequence). The CDR3 runs to 13 residues. Trimming left V 1 base short and J 7 bases short, with 11 bases between. Here the CDR3 DNA reads TGTGCCTGGAGTGGAGGGAGTATACAGCCCCAGCATTTT. This codes for CAWSGGSIQPQHF.

The genes are TRBV27 and TRBJ2-7; TRBD2 might be the D (6 bases). CDR1 MNHEY and CDR2 SMNVEV come from the germline V gene (reference sequence). Trimming removed 0 bases at V and 0 bases at J, with 18 bases between. CDR3 length equals 18 residues. Here the CDR3 reads CASSLSIPGLGSSYEQYF. CDR3 coding DNA: TGTGCCAGCAGTTTATCCATACCGGGACTCGGGAGCTCCTACGAGCAGTACTTC.

V usage is TRBV19 and J usage is TRBJ2-5; TRBD2 agrees at 7 bases. Trimming at V came to 3 bases and at J to 2 bases, leaving 3 bases not matched to a gene. Germline assignment: CDR1 LNHDA and CDR2 SQIVND (reference sequence). This CDR3 is built from 14 residues. CDR3 sequence reads: CASSITGLQETQYF. In DNA form, the CDR3 reads TGTGCCAGTAGTATTACGGGACTACAAGAGACCCAGTACTTC.

As regards this clone: Other nucleotide sequences from this sample produce the same CDR3. This chain joins TRBV30 and TRBJ1-1; perhaps TRBD1 as D (5 bases). This CDR3 spans 13 amino acids. Germline CDR1 reads GTSNPN; CDR2 reads SVGIG (reference sequence). Trimming left V 1 base short and J 4 bases short, with 10 bases between. The CDR3 DNA sequence: TGTGCCTGGAGTGGCGGGACGGGCACTGAAGCTTTCTTT. This codes for CAWSGGTGTEAFF.

In the case of this clone: The CDR3 end shows no conserved phenylalanine or tryptophan, and so a read error is likely. The chain has TRBV6-5 and TRBJ1-2; 7 bases agree with TRBD1. CDR1 MNHEY and CDR2 SVGAGI come from the germline V gene. The V and J ends lost 4 bases and 4 bases, in that order; junction bases with no gene match: 6. This CDR3 has 14 residues. The CDR3 coding sequence is TGTGCCAGCAGTTCCTCAGGGGGAGGCTATGGCTACACCTCC. Residues: CASSSSGGGYGYTS.

This rearrangement joins TRBV5-5 to TRBJ1-1; TRBD1 matches at 9 bases. The germline CDR1 and CDR2 sequences are SGHKS and YYEKEE (reference sequence). Trimming took 3 bases from V and 7 from J; bases not matched to a gene: 4. The CDR3 contains 13 residues. The CDR3 protein is CASSSWTGDEAFF. In nucleotides, the CDR3 is TGTGCCAGCAGCTCCTGGACAGGGGATGAAGCTTTCTTT.

In this sample, this clone turned up a few times. The V gene is TRBV5-1, the J gene TRBJ2-1; the D gene is possibly TRBD2 (6 bases). V gave up 0 bases and J gave up 3 bases, with 10 bases separating them. Germline-derived CDR1 and CDR2 are SGHRS and YFSETQ. The CDR3 contains 15 residues. This chain's CDR3 is CASSLVLGSYNEQFF. The CDR3 nucleotides read TGCGCCAGCAGCTTGGTGCTCGGGAGCTACAATGAGCAGTTCTTC.

The CDR3: CASSFPNEKETQYF. The CDR3 DNA sequence: TGTGCCAGCAGCTTTCCAAATGAGAAAGAGACCCAGTACTTC. The gene calls are TRBV7-2 and TRBJ2-5; D gene unclear. The V gene lost 3 bases and the J gene lost 3 bases, with 11 bases spanning the gap. CDR1 and CDR2 (germline): SGHTA, FQGNSA. This CDR3 is 14 amino acids long.

This clone was found a few times. The CDR3 DNA follows: TGTGCCAGCAGCTTGGAGGGGGCCAGGACAGATACGCAGTATTTT. Amino acids: CASSLEGARTDTQYF. The chain combines TRBV5-4 with TRBJ2-3, with 7 bases aligning to TRBD1. The germline V gene has CDR1 SGHNT and CDR2 YYREEE (reference sequence). Trimming removed 0 bases from V and 3 bases from J; junction bases left unmatched: 4. The CDR3 is made up of 15 amino acids.

This CDR3 reads CASSLMTGIGEKLFF. The DNA for the CDR3 is TGTGCCAGCAGCCTGATGACAGGGATAGGTGAAAAACTGTTTTTT. The J gene is TRBJ1-4, the V gene TRBV7-6; 7 positions match TRBD1. With 5 bases clipped from V and 7 bases from J, the junction kept 10 bases outside the gene matches. The CDR3 has 15 residues. Germline V gene sequence: CDR1 SGHVS, CDR2 FNYEAQ.

This clone was found a few times. The rearrangement uses TRBV29-1 and TRBJ2-7; 9 bases align to TRBD1. Germline V gene lookup returns CDR1 SQVTM and CDR2 ANQGSEA. V was clipped by 5 bases and J by 6 bases; unmatched bases: 5. The CDR3 runs to 12 residues. CDR3 protein: CSVLTGGGEQYF. The CDR3, as DNA: TGCAGCGTTCTGACAGGGGGAGGCGAGCAGTACTTC.

Concerning this clone: Other DNA sequences within the sample encode an identical CDR3. This chain joins TRBV5-1 and TRBJ2-3; 7 positions agree with TRBD1. CDR1 is SGHRS and CDR2 is YFSETQ in the germline V gene. V dropped 0 bases and J dropped 1; count of bases not matched to a gene: 2. This CDR3 comprises 15 residues. CDR3 DNA: TGCGCCAGCAGCTTGGCCGGACAGGGCACAGATACGCAGTATTTT. Translation: CASSLAGQGTDTQYF.

This clone was detected only a few times. The V call is TRBV4-2, the J call TRBJ1-1; D may be TRBD1 (5 bases). The CDR3 sequence is 12 residues long. CDR1 and CDR2 (germline): LGHNA, YNFKEQ. The V end was cut by 6 bases, the J end by 5 bases, with 10 bases between. CDR3 bases: TGTGCCAGCAGTCCGGAGGGGACTGAAGCTTTCTTT. Its translation is CASSPEGTEAFF.

The chain is built from TRBV18 and TRBJ2-7, with a tentative D call TRBD1 (5 bases). This CDR3 is 16 amino acids long. CDR1 KGHSH and CDR2 LQKENI come from the germline V gene. Between the trimmed V and J ends, which lost 2 bases and 5 bases, there was a span of 19 bases. This chain's CDR3 is CASSPGQGTTLNEQYF. The CDR3 region has the DNA TGTGCCAGCTCACCAGGCCAGGGAACAACCCTCAACGAGCAGTACTTC. The full variable domain, in which reference TRBV18 and TRBJ2-7 provide the parts outside the CDR3, is NAGVMQNPRHLVRRRGQEARLRCSPMKGHSHVYWYRQLPEEGLKFMVYLQKENIIDESGMPKERFSAEFPKEGPSILRIQQVVRGDSAAYFCASSPGQGTTLNEQYFGPGTRLTVT.

This clone was seen a handful of times. This rearrangement joins TRBV2 to TRBJ1-4; D possibly corresponds to TRBD1 (5 bases). This CDR3 region has 14 residues. V lost 6 bases and J lost 8, with 16 bases in between. The germline CDR1 and CDR2 sequences are SNHLY and FYNNEI. CDR3 sequence (DNA): TGTGCCAGCAGGGGCCAGAGTGGGGCCGAAAAACTGTTTTTT. Its translation: CASRGQSGAEKLFF.

This chain links TRBV28 with TRBJ2-7; D perhaps matches TRBD1 (5 bases). CDR3 length equals 14 residues. Looked up from germline, CDR1 is MDHEN and CDR2 is SYDVKM. Trimming left V 7 bases short and J 0 bases short, with 13 bases between. The CDR3 is CASTSLDSSYEQYF. CDR3 nucleotides: TGTGCCAGCACCAGCCTCGACAGCTCCTACGAGCAGTACTTC.

This clone was observed a handful of times. This chain connects TRBV5-1 to TRBJ1-2, with TRBD1 matching 8 bases. The germline V gene encodes CDR1 SGHRS and CDR2 YFSETQ. This CDR3 spans 15 amino acids. Trimming removed 3 bases from V and 5 bases from J; junction bases left unmatched: 9. Here the CDR3 DNA reads TGCGCCAGCAGCTCGACAGGGGAGGCGAGATATGGCTACACCTTC. Translating it yields CASSSTGEARYGYTF.

The chain combines TRBV30 with TRBJ2-4; 10 positions agree with TRBD1. The germline V gene encodes CDR1 GTSNPN and CDR2 SVGIG (reference sequence). Trimming removed 5 bases from V and 0 bases from J; junction bases left unmatched: 4. CDR3 length: 15 residues. The CDR3 sequence is CAWSGQGIAKNIQYF. The CDR3 region has the DNA TGTGCCTGGTCGGGACAGGGGATAGCCAAAAACATTCAGTACTTC. Full variable domain (remainder filled in from reference TRBV30 and TRBJ2-4): SQTIHQWPATLVQPVGSPLSLECTVEGTSNPNLYWYRQAAGRGLQLLFYSVGIGQISSEVPQNLSASRPQDRQFILSSKKLLLSDSGFYLCAWSGQGIAKNIQYFGAGTRLSVL.

About this clone: The sample contains more than one DNA sequence encoding this CDR3. The V and J genes are TRBV9 and TRBJ2-5, with 7 bases lining up with TRBD2. After removal of 2 bases from V and 5 bases from J, the junction contained 3 bases not matched to a gene. This CDR3 has 13 residues. Germline lookup yields CDR1 SGDLS and CDR2 YYNGEE. The CDR3 reads CASSVEGGETQYF. DNA of the CDR3: TGTGCCAGCAGCGTGGAGGGAGGGGAGACCCAGTACTTC. Variable domain in full (rest from reference TRBV9 and TRBJ2-5): DSGVTQTPKHLITATGQRVTLRCSPRSGDLSVYWYQQSLDQGLQFLIQYYNGEERAKGNILERFSAQQFPDLHSELNLSSLELGDSALYFCASSVEGGETQYFGPGTRLLVL.

This clone has more than one count but fewer than ten. The chain employs TRBV10-3 and TRBJ2-3, with 7 bases matching TRBD2. The trim removed 3 bases at V and 3 bases at J, leaving 9 bases unmatched. CDR3 length: 16 residues. Germline values: CDR1 ENHRY, CDR2 SYGVKD. Here the CDR3 DNA reads TGTGCCATCAGTGAATCAGCGGGGCCCACTACAGATACGCAGTATTTT. Encoded protein: CAISESAGPTTDTQYF.

This clone has a handful of counts. V gene TRBV30 combines with J gene TRBJ2-4; the D is unclear. The length of the CDR3 is 15 residues. Trimming shortened V by 0 bases and J by 0 bases, and 9 bases separated the two germline ends. CDR1 is GTSNPN and CDR2 is SVGIG in the germline V gene (reference sequence). As DNA, the CDR3 is TGTGCCTGGAGTGTACAGAAAGGAGCCAAAAACATTCAGTACTTC. This sequence encodes CAWSVQKGAKNIQYF.

This clone occurred a few times. The chain uses TRBV7-8 and TRBJ1-2; D unresolved. Germline V gene lookup returns CDR1 SGHVS and CDR2 FQNEAQ. Between the trimmed V and J ends, which lost 5 bases and 4 bases, there was a span of 11 bases. The CDR3 extends over 13 amino acids. CDR3 residues: CASSPGEGYGYTF. The CDR3 DNA is TGTGCCAGCAGCCCCGGGGAAGGCTATGGCTACACCTTC.

This clone came up a few times. The chain combines TRBV28 with TRBJ2-7; D is unresolved. Germline V CDR1 and CDR2: MDHEN, SYDVKM. V shed 4 bases and J shed 4 bases, with 8 bases lying between them. This CDR3 is built from 12 residues. This CDR3 reads CASSSKGYEQYF. CDR3 sequence (DNA): TGTGCCAGCAGTTCCAAGGGATACGAGCAGTACTTC. Based on the CDR3 plus reference TRBV28 and TRBJ2-7, the full variable domain is DVKVTQSSRYLVKRTGEKVFLECVQDMDHENMFWYRQDPGLGLRLIYFSYDVKMKEKGDIPEGYSVSREKKERFSLILESASTNQTSMYLCASSSKGYEQYFGPGTRLTVT.

Concerning this clone itself: The same CDR3 also results from other DNA sequences found in this sample. The DNA for the CDR3 is TGTGCCAGCAGTTACAGTTCTGGGGCCAACGTCCTGACTTTC. This sequence encodes CASSYSSGANVLTF. The V and J genes are TRBV6-5 and TRBJ2-6; no clear D. Germline V lookup: CDR1 MNHEY, CDR2 SVGAGI. The CDR3 runs to 14 residues. The V end lost 2 bases, the J end lost 1 base, and 3 bases lay between the germline ends.

This clone was picked up a small number of times. V and J are TRBV10-3 and TRBJ2-5; TRBD1 aligns across 8 bases. CDR1 and CDR2 (germline): ENHRY, SYGVKD. This CDR3 has 14 residues. With 6 bases clipped from V and 4 bases from J, the junction kept 7 bases outside the gene matches. The CDR3 nucleotides are TGTGCCATCAGCGGACAGGGACCTCGAGAGACCCAGTACTTC. It encodes CAISGQGPRETQYF.

This clone was found a few times. V usage is TRBV7-9 and J usage is TRBJ1-3; D uncertain. The germline V gene has CDR1 SEHNR and CDR2 FQNEAQ (reference sequence). Trimming took off 5 bases at V and 0 bases at J, with 17 bases between the two ends. The CDR3 is 17 residues long. DNA for the CDR3: TGTGCCAGCAGCCCCTACGGGAGGGTAGACTCTGGAAACACCATATATTTT. Amino acid sequence: CASSPYGRVDSGNTIYF.